This T cell receptor (beta chain) was found in a study of CD8 T cells in ankylosing spondylitis. This clonotype occurred many times. As yet, its antigen is unknown. Study-wide results and caveats: Among TCR beta sequences, a motif of under ten highly homologous variants appeared characteristic of ankylosing spondylitis blood.

CDR3 size: 15 residues. In germline, CDR1 is SGHTA, CDR2 FQGNSA. Trimming removed 5 bases from V and 2 bases from J, with 12 bases in between. Quantitative 5'-RACE with molecular barcodes produced the TCR beta libraries. TCRdb reprocessed the 5' RACE reads via MiXCR and lists one record per CDR3 protein. The sample consists of fewer than 250,000 distinct CDR3 sequences, about 11% of them appearing once. The chain joins TRBV7-2 to TRBJ2-2; D gene ambiguous. The origin of this receptor is a male donor with ankylosing spondylitis or in good health (not recorded which). Sequencing was performed on blood, either unsorted or a sorted T cell fraction (not recorded which). CDR3 residues: CASSPWKSNTGELFF. The CDR3 DNA follows: TGTGCCAGCAGCCCCTGGAAGAGCAACACCGGGGAGCTGTTTTTT.